The T cell receptor (beta chain) described here comes from a study of control samples from healthy donors and cancer patients. Measured with immunoSEQ multiplex PCR; TCRdb has only the in-frame clones, and not every one. The sample lists 90,000 to 100,000 clones; 84% were seen once. The V end was cut by 8 bases, the J end by 2 bases, with 16 bases between. Germline V gene data show CDR1 as SQVTM and CDR2 as ANQGSEA. The CDR3 loop spans 13 amino acids. The TCR comes from a man between 65 and 85 years old with lung cancer. V is TRBV29-1 and J is TRBJ2-7; D is perhaps TRBD1 or TRBD2 (5 bases each). Sequencing used PBMCs. CDR3 loop: CSSRGTAAYEQYF. CDR3 bases: TGCAGCTCCAGAGGGACGGCGGCCTACGAGCAGTACTTC.